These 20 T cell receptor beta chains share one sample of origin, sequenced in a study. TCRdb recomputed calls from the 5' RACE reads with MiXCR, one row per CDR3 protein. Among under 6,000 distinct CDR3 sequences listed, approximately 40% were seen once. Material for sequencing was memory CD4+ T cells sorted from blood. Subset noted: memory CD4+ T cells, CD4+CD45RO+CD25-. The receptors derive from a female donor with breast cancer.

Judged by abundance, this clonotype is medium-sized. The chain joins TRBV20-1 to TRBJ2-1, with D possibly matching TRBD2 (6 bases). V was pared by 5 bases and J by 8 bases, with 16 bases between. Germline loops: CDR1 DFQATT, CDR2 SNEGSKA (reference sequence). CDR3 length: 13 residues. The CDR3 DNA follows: TGCAGTGCTTGGGGGGACCTCTCCGATGAGCAGTTCTTC. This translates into CSAWGDLSDEQFF.

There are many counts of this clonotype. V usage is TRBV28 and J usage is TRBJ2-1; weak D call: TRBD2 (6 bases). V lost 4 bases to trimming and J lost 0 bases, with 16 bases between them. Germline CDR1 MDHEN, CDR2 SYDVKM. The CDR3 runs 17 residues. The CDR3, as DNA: TGTGCCAGCAGTTCACCTTCGGGGGTAAACTCCTACAATGAGCAGTTCTTC. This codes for CASSSPSGVNSYNEQFF.

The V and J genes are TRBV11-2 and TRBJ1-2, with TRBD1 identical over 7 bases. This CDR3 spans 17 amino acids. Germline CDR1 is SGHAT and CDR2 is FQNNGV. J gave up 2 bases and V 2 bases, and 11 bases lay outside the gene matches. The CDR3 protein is CASSLPTKVQGNYGYTF. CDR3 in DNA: TGTGCCAGCAGCTTACCGACTAAAGTACAGGGGAACTATGGCTACACCTTC.

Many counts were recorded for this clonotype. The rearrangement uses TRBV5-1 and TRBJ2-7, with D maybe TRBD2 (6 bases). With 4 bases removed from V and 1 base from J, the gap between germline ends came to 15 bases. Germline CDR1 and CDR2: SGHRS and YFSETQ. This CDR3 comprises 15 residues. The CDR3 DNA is TGCGCCAGCAGCACGGAGGGGAGTCTATCCTACGAGCAGTACTTC. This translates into CASSTEGSLSYEQYF.

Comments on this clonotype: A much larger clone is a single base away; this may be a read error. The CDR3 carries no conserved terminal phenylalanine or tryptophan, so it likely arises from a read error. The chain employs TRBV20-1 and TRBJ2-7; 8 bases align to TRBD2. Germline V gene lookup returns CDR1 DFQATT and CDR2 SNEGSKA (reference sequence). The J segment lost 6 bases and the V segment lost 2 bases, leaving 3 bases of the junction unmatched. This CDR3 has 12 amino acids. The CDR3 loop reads CSARTGGREQYL. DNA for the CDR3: TGCAGTGCTAGAACGGGAGGGCGCGAGCAGTACCTC.

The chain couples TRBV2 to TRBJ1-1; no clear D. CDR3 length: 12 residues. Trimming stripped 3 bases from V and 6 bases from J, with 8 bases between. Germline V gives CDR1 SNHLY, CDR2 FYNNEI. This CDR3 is CASSENGAEAFF. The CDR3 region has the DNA TGTGCCAGCAGTGAGAACGGGGCTGAAGCTTTCTTT.

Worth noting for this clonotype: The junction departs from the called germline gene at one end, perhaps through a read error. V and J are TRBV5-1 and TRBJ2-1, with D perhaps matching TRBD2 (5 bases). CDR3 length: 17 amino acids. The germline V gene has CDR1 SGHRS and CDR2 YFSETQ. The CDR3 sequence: CASSLVRGGRSYSEQFF. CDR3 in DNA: TGCGCCAGCAGCTTGGTTCGCGGAGGAAGGTCCTACAGTGAGCAGTTCTTC.

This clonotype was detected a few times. The CDR3 region is CASRTLSYNEQFF. The DNA for the CDR3 is TGCGCCAGCAGGACCCTTTCCTACAATGAGCAGTTCTTC. The chain joins TRBV10-2 to TRBJ2-1, with D unresolved. The V gene lost 6 bases and the J gene lost 1 base, with 7 bases spanning the gap. Per the germline V gene, CDR1 is WSHSY and CDR2 is SAAADI. The CDR3 is 13 amino acids.

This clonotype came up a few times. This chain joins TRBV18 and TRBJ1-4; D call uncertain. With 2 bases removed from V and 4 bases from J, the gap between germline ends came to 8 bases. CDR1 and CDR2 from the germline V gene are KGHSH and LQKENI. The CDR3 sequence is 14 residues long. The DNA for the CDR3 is TGTGCCAGCTCACCAAATCAAGATAATGAAAAACTGTTTTTT. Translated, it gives CASSPNQDNEKLFF.

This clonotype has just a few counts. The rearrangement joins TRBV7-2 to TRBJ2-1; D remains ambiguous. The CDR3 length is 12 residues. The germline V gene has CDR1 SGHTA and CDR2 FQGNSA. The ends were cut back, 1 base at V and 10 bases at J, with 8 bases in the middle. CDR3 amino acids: CASSLEAREQFF. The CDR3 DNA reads TGTGCCAGCAGCTTAGAAGCGAGGGAGCAGTTCTTC.

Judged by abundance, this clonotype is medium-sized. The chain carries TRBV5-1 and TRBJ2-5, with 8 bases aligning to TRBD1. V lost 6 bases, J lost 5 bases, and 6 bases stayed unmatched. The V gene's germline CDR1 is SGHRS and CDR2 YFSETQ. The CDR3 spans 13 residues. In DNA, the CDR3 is TGCGCCAGCAACCGGGACAGGCGGGAGACCCAGTACTTC. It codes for CASNRDRRETQYF.

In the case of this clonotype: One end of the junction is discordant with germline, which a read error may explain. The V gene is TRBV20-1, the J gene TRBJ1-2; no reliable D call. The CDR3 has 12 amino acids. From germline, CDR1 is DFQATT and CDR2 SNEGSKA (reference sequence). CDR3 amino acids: CSARHRNYGYTF. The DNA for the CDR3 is TGTAGTGCTCGTCATCGAAACTATGGCTACACCTTC.

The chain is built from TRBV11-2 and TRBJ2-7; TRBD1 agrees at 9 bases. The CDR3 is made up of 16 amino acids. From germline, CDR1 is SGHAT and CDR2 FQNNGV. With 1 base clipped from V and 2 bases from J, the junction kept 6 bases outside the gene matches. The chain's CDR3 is CASSLVSGQGPYEQYF. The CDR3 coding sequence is TGTGCCAGCAGCTTAGTATCGGGACAGGGCCCCTACGAGCAGTACTTC.

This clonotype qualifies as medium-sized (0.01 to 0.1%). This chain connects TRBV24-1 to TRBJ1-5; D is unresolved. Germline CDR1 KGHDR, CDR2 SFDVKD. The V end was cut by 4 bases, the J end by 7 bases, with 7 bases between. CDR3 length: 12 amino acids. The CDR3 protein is CATSDQEQPQHF. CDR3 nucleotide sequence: TGTGCCACCAGTGACCAAGAACAGCCCCAGCATTTT.

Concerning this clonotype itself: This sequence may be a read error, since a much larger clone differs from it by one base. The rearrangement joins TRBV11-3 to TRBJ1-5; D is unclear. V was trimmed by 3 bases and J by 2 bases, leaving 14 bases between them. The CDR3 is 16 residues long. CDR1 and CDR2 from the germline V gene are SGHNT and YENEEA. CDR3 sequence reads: CASSLESDPGNQPQHF. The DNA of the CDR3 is TGTGCCAGCAGCTTGGAGTCGGACCCTGGCAATCAGCCCCAGCATTTT.

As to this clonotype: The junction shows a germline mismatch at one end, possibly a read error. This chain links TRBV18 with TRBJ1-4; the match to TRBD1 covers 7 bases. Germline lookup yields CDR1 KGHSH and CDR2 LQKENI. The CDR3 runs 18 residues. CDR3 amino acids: CASSPRKQGSGAGEKLSF. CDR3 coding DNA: TGTGCCAGCTCACCACGGAAACAGGGGTCCGGGGCTGGTGAAAAACTGTCTTTT.

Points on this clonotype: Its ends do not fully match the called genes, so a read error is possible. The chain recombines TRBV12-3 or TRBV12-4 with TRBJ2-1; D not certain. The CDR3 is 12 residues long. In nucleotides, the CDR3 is TGTGCTAGCAGGCCCCTTCAAAATGAGCAGTTCTTC. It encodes CASRPLQNEQFF.

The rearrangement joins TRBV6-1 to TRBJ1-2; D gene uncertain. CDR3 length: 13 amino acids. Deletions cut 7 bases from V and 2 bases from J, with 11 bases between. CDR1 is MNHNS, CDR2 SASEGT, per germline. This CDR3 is CASTNHGNYGYTF. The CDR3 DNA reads TGTGCCAGCACCAATCACGGGAACTATGGCTACACCTTC.

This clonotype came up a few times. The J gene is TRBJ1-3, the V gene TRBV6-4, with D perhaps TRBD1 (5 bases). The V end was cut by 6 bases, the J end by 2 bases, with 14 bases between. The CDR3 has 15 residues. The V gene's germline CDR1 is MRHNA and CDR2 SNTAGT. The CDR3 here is CASRNNRRPGNTIYF. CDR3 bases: TGTGCCAGCAGGAACAACAGGAGACCTGGAAACACCATATATTTT.

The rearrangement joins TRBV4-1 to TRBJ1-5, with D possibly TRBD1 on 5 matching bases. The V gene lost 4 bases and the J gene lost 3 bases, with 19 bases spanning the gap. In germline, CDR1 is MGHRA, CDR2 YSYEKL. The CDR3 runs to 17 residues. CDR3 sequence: CASSPPRGRGLNQPQHF. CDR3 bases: TGCGCCAGCAGCCCCCCCCGAGGGAGGGGCCTCAATCAGCCCCAGCATTTT.